This T cell receptor (beta chain) was recovered during a study of OX40 agonist ivuxolimab in advanced cancers. Study as a whole: Mean age around 60 years, range about 23 to 80; around 80% male. The eligibility criteria allowed prior anti-PD-1, anti-PD-L1 or anti-CTLA-4 therapy, and approximately 38% had some. Three patients showed partial responses: one hepatocellular carcinoma and two cutaneous melanoma cases.

Deletions cut 1 base from V and 2 bases from J, with 8 bases between. This CDR3 region has 14 residues. Germline V gene sequence: CDR1 MDHEN, CDR2 SYDVKM. Produced via immunoSEQ multiplex PCR; TCRdb's table is partial and in-frame only. There are approximately 69,000 clones in the sample; almost 90% occur only once, and over 9.5% lies in the top ten. Sample: CD4+ or CD8+ T cells sorted from blood, taken in a trial of the OX40 agonist ivuxolimab. The chain has TRBV28 and TRBJ2-5; D might be TRBD1 (6 bases). The receptor was derived from an adult with an advanced solid tumor such as melanoma, head and neck, liver or kidney cancer. The CDR3 sequence: CASSLLTGQETQYF. Here the CDR3 DNA reads TGTGCCAGCAGTTTATTAACAGGGCAAGAGACCCAGTACTTC. The complete variable domain, with remaining parts taken from reference TRBV28 and TRBJ2-5, reads DVKVTQSSRYLVKRTGEKVFLECVQDMDHENMFWYRQDPGLGLRLIYFSYDVKMKEKGDIPEGYSVSREKKERFSLILESASTNQTSMYLCASSLLTGQETQYFGPGTRLLVL.